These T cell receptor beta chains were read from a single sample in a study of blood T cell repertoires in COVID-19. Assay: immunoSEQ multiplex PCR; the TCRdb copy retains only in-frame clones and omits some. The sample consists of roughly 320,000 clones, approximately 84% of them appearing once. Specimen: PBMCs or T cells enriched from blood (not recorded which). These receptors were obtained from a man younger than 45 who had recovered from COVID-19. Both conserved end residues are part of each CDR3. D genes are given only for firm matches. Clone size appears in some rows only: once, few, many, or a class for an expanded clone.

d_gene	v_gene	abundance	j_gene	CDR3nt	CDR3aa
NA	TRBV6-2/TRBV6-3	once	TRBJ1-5	TGTGCCAGCAGTTACTCCGGGAGCGACAATCAGCCCCAGCATTTT	CASSYSGSDNQPQHF
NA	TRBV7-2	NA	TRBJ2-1	TGTGCCAGCAGCTTAGGGCTAGCTCCCAATGAGCAGTTCTTC	CASSLGLAPNEQFF
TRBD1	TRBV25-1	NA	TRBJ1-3	TGTGCCAGCAGTGAAGGAGGGACAGGGGCACAAGGAAACACCATATATTTT	CASSEGGTGAQGNTIYF
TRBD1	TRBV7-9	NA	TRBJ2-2	TGTGCCAGCAGCTTTAGCTTACTAGGGGGCCGTACCGGGGAGCTGTTTTTT	CASSFSLLGGRTGELFF
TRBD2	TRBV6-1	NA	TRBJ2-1	TGTGCCAGCAGTGAAGTAGCGGGGGGCCTCAATGAGCAGTTCTTC	CASSEVAGGLNEQFF
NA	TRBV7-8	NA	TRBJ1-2	TGTGCCAGCAGCTTAACTCGGGTTACTAACTATGGCTACACCTTC	CASSLTRVTNYGYTF
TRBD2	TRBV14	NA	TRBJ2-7	TGTGCCAGCAGCCAAGATTTTGGGACTAGCGGGAGGGCCTTATACGAGCAGTACTTC	CASSQDFGTSGRALYEQYF
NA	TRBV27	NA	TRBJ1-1	TGTGCGACCACTCACAAATACGGGACTTTTCTCCCCAACACTGAAGCTTTCTTT	CATTHKYGTFLPNTEAFF
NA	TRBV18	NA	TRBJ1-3	TGTGCCAGCGAGGCGGTGATAGCGATAAGCTCTGGAAACACCATATATTTT	CASEAVIAISSGNTIYF
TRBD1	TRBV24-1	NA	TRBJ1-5	TGTGCCACCAGTGATCCGCGGGACAGGGGTCCAACCGGTAATCAGCCCCAGCATTTT	CATSDPRDRGPTGNQPQHF
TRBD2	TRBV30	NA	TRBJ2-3	TGTGCCTGGAGGTCGCGGCTAGCGGGAGGGGTCACAGATACGCAGTATTTT	CAWRSRLAGGVTDTQYF
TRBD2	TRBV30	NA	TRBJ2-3	TGTGCCTGGAGTGCTGGAAGCGGGATAGGTACGCAGTATTTT	CAWSAGSGIGTQYF
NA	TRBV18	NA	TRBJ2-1	TGTGCCAGCTCACCAATGGGCGGGGACTATGAGCAGTTCTTC	CASSPMGGDYEQFF
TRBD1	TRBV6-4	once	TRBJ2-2	TGTGCCAGCAGAGTTCGGGACAGGGACACCGGGGAGCTGTTTTTT	CASRVRDRDTGELFF
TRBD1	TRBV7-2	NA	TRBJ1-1	TGTGCCAGCAGCCGTCGACAGGGAAGGAACACTGAAGCTTTCTTT	CASSRRQGRNTEAFF
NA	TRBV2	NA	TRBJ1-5	TGTGCCAGCTTCTCGGGGTCGTCCAATCAGCCCCAGCATTTT	CASFSGSSNQPQHF
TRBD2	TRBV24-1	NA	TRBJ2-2	TGTGCCACCAGTGAGGGATCAGCGGGAGTTAGGACCGGGGAGCTGTTTTTT	CATSEGSAGVRTGELFF
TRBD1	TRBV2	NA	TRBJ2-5	TGTGCCAGCAGTGAAGCGTTGCAGGGGGAAGAGACCCAGTACTTC	CASSEALQGEETQYF
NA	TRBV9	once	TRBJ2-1	TGTGCCAGCAGCGTATTGGCTAGCGGACAGAATGAGCAGTTCTTC	CASSVLASGQNEQFF
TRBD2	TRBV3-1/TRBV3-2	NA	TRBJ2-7	TGTGCCAGCAGCCAAGATCCTAGCGGGAGTAGGGAGCAGTACTTC	CASSQDPSGSREQYF
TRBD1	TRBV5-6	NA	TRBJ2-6	TGTGCCAGCAGCTCGCGGACAGGGCGCTCTGGGGCCAACGTCCTGACTTTC	CASSSRTGRSGANVLTF
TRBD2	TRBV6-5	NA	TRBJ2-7	TGTGCCAGCAGTTACGAGACTAGCGGGCACGAGCAGTACTTC	CASSYETSGHEQYF
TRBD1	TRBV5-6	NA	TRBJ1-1	TGTGCCAGCAACCCGAAGCCCGGACAGGGCGAGAGCACTGAAGCTTTCTTT	CASNPKPGQGESTEAFF
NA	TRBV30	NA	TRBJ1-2	TGTGCCTGGAGTCCCCTGGGGGCGGGCTATGGCTACACCTTC	CAWSPLGAGYGYTF
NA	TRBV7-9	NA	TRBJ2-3	TGTGCCAGCAGCTTAGTACCCGGTTCTAGCACAGATACGCAGTATTTT	CASSLVPGSSTDTQYF
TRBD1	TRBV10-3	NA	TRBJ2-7	TGTGCCATCAACCCGGGACAGGGTGGATACGAGCAGTACTTC	CAINPGQGGYEQYF
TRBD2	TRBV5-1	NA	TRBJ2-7	TGCGCCAGCAGCTCCACTAGCGGGAGAGGTTACGAGCAGTACTTC	CASSSTSGRGYEQYF
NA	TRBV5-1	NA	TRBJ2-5	TGCGCCAGCAGCGTCCGGGACAAAGAGACCCAGTACTTC	CASSVRDKETQYF
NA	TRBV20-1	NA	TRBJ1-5	TGCAGTGCTAGTCCCAGGAATAGCAATCAGCCCCAGCATTTT	CSASPRNSNQPQHF
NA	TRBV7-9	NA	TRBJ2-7	TGTGCCAGCAGCTCCCCGGACTCCCACCCCGGGCAGTACTTC	CASSSPDSHPGQYF
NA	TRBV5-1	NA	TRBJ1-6	TGCGCCAGCAGCTTCCCAGGGTCACCCCTCCACTTT	CASSFPGSPLHF
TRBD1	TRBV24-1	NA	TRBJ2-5	TGTGCCACCAGTGACCCGGGCAGGGGGGAGACCCAGTACTTC	CATSDPGRGETQYF
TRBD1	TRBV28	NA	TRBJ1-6	TGTGCCAGCAGCCCCACAGGGGTCGATAATTCACCCCTCCACTTT	CASSPTGVDNSPLHF
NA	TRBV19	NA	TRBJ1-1	TGTGCCAGTTCCCCGGGACTCCTCACTGAAGCTTTCTTT	CASSPGLLTEAFF
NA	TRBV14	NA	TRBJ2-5	TGTGCCAGCAGCCAATGGGGACTTATACAAGAGACCCAGTACTTC	CASSQWGLIQETQYF
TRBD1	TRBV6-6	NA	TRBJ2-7	TGTGCCAGCAGTTACTCGCAGGGGGCTGGCTACGAGCAGTACTTC	CASSYSQGAGYEQYF
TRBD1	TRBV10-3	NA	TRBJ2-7	TGTGCCATCAGTGAGCCAGACAGGGGGAAAAACGAGCAGTACTTC	CAISEPDRGKNEQYF
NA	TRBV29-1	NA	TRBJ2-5	TGCAGCCTGAGCCCTGCGACAGGCCAAGAGACCCAGTACTTC	CSLSPATGQETQYF
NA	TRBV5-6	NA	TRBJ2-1	TGTGCCAGCAGCTTGGAGCCTAGCCCCTACAATGAGCAGTTCTTC	CASSLEPSPYNEQFF
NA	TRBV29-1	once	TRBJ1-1	TGCAGCGTTGTGCAGGGAAACAAAGCTTTCTTT	CSVVQGNKAFF
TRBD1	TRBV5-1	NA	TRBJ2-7	TGCGCCAGCAGTTCGGGACAGTTCTACGAGCAGTACTTC	CASSSGQFYEQYF
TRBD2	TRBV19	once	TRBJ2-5	TGTGCCAGTAGTACGCTCGTTGGGGAACTAGCGGATCAAGAGACCCAGTACTTC	CASSTLVGELADQETQYF
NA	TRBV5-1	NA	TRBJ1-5	TGCGCCAGCAGCCCGGGGTGGGGGCAGGCTCCTAATCAGCCCCAGCATTTT	CASSPGWGQAPNQPQHF
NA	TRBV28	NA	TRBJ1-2	TGTGCCAGCAGTTTATCGGGTTTCGGCGGCTACACCTTC	CASSLSGFGGYTF
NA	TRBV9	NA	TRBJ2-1	TGTGCCAGCAGCGTGCGGGTTTCCTACAATGAGCAGTTCTTC	CASSVRVSYNEQFF